This TCR beta chain stems from a study of cytomegalovirus exposure and HLA in healthy donors. Study results and limitations: Presence/absence analyses rested on an assumption that sequencing depth was roughly uniform across donors. Later on, analysis showed that most CMV-associated TCR beta chains appeared to be HLA-restricted.

PCR amplification relied on 60 Vbeta primers (plus 13 Jbeta primers). This table comes from immunoSEQ multiplex PCR, and its TCRdb copy is limited to in-frame clones, with some not included. The sample has more than 150,000 clones; 87% are singletons. As to this clone: Its specificity is not known.

CDR1 MNHNS and CDR2 SASEGT come from the germline V gene. V trimming: 4 bases; J trimming: 3 bases; junction bases outside the gene matches: 8. This CDR3 spans 15 amino acids. J is TRBJ2-7 and V is TRBV6-1; 8 bases agree with TRBD1. Source material: PBMCs. The source of this sequence is a girl in the first two years of life in good health and CMV-seronegative. CDR3 loop: CASSGLPGGGYEQYF. CDR3 in DNA: TGTGCCAGCAGTGGGTTACCAGGGGGCGGCTACGAGCAGTACTTC.